The 5 T cell receptor beta chains listed next were all sequenced from one sample in a study of CD8 T cells in ankylosing spondylitis. Using its own MiXCR run on the 5' RACE reads, TCRdb lists one record per CDR3 protein. The data hold just under 350,000 distinct CDR3 sequences, with roughly 14% observed a single time. The sample comprised blood, either unsorted or a sorted T cell fraction (not recorded which). These receptor sequences come from a male donor with ankylosing spondylitis or in good health (not recorded which).

V usage is TRBV12-3 or TRBV12-4 and J usage is TRBJ2-2, with no clear D. With 3 bases removed from V and 9 bases from J, the gap between germline ends came to 8 bases. The CDR3 covers 12 residues. In DNA form, the CDR3 reads TGTGCCAGCAGTTTCTCTACGAGGGAGCTGTTTTTT. Encoded protein: CASSFSTRELFF.

The V gene is TRBV7-2, the J gene TRBJ1-3; weak D call: TRBD1 (5 bases). V was cut by 0 bases and J by 4 bases, with 10 bases left in between. Germline CDR1 SGHTA, CDR2 FQGNSA. The CDR3 consists of 15 residues. This chain's CDR3 is CASSLAAGPGNTIYF. CDR3 coding DNA: TGTGCCAGCAGCTTAGCCGCAGGGCCCGGAAACACCATATATTTT.

The chain uses TRBV11-2 and TRBJ2-1, with 9 bases that match TRBD1. Unmatched junction bases numbered 2, after V lost 5 bases and J lost 6 bases. The CDR3 runs 13 residues. Germline CDR1 is SGHAT and CDR2 is FQNNGV. The CDR3 is CASSTDRGNEQFF. For the CDR3, the DNA is TGTGCCAGCAGCACGGACAGGGGCAATGAGCAGTTCTTC. Filled out from reference TRBV11-2 and TRBJ2-1, the complete variable domain reads EAGVAQSPRYKIIEKRQSVAFWCNPISGHATLYWYQQILGQGPKLLIQFQNNGVVDDSQLPKDRFSAERLKGVDSTLKIQPAKLEDSAVYLCASSTDRGNEQFFGPGTRLTVL.

This clonotype was observed a few times. This chain uses TRBV27 with TRBJ2-3; 16 nucleotides agree with TRBD2. Germline values: CDR1 MNHEY, CDR2 SMNVEV (reference sequence). Germline trimming cut 8 bases from V and 4 bases from J; bases unmatched to any gene: 3. The CDR3 loop spans 15 amino acids. The CDR3 is CASGTSGRAADTQYF. Here the CDR3 DNA reads TGTGCCAGCGGGACTAGCGGGAGGGCAGCAGATACGCAGTATTTT.

This clonotype has just a few counts. The chain joins TRBV5-1 to TRBJ2-7, with 10 bases identical to TRBD1. V gave up 3 bases and J gave up 3 bases; unmatched junction bases: 6. The CDR3 loop spans 15 amino acids. Germline CDR1 and CDR2: SGHRS and YFSETQ. The CDR3 protein is CASSSRTGGNYEQYF. CDR3 bases: TGCGCCAGCAGCTCCCGGACAGGGGGGAACTACGAGCAGTACTTC.